What follows are 22 T cell receptor beta chains derived from one specimen sequenced in a study of blood T cell repertoires in COVID-19 (dated by TCRdb to 2018 to 2021). Receptors were amplified or captured by the immunoSEQ multiplex PCR assay. Sourced from immuneACCESS, this table was stored by TCRdb with only in-frame sequences that have V and J called. A share of the clones is absent; for the studies checked, an unresolved V gene accounts for under half, and the remainder has no known explanation. This sample comprises a few hundred thousand clones, roughly nine tenths of them detected only once. Of the sample, about 2.5% falls within the top ten clones. Sequences were obtained from peripheral blood. The receptors derive from a man aged 18 to 30 with active or convalescent COVID-19.

This chain uses TRBV20-1 with TRBJ2-2, with 7 bases identical to TRBD2. The CDR3 has 15 amino acids. Germline V gives CDR1 DFQATT, CDR2 SNEGSKA (reference sequence). V was clipped by 3 bases and J by 6 bases; unmatched bases: 10. The CDR3 DNA is TGCAGTGCTAGTTCGGGCGGGAGTTCCGCCGGGGAGCTGTTTTTT. This codes for CSASSGGSSAGELFF.

The table lists this clone with a few counts. The chain joins TRBV6-5 to TRBJ1-3, with D uncertain. The CDR3 has 12 residues. Germline CDR1 reads MNHEY; CDR2 reads SVGAGI. V dropped 10 bases and J dropped 1 base, with 8 bases sitting between them. The CDR3 region is CANRGSGNTIYF. Here the CDR3 DNA reads TGTGCCAACCGGGGTTCTGGAAACACCATATATTTT.

The chain uses TRBV4-1 and TRBJ2-7, with a tentative D call TRBD1 (7 bases). Deletions cut 1 base from V and 7 bases from J, with 17 bases between. Germline V lookup: CDR1 MGHRA, CDR2 YSYEKL. The CDR3 contains 15 residues. CDR3 loop: CASSQGAGQLFEQYF. The CDR3 nucleotides are TGCGCCAGCAGCCAAGGTGCGGGACAGCTCTTTGAGCAGTACTTC.

This sequence joins TRBV4-3 and TRBJ1-5; 7 positions match TRBD1. The germline V gene has CDR1 LGHNA and CDR2 YSLEER. The CDR3 spans 15 residues. With 2 bases clipped from V and 3 bases from J, the junction kept 4 bases outside the gene matches. The CDR3 is CASSQSDRLNQPQHF. In nucleotides, the CDR3 is TGCGCCAGCAGCCAATCGGACAGGCTCAATCAGCCCCAGCATTTT.

The rearrangement joins TRBV5-4 to TRBJ2-7; tentatively, D is TRBD1 (6 bases). The length of the CDR3 is 14 residues. Germline V gives CDR1 SGHNT, CDR2 YYREEE (reference sequence). V was shortened by 3 bases and J by 7 bases, with 17 bases between the two germline ends. The chain's CDR3 is CASSSSGTPWEQYF. The CDR3 region has the DNA TGTGCCAGCAGCTCTTCCGGGACACCTTGGGAGCAGTACTTC.

V is TRBV5-1 and J is TRBJ1-4; 8 bases fit TRBD1. This CDR3 spans 14 amino acids. V shed 5 bases and J 4 bases; nucleotides not matched to a gene: 4. CDR1 is SGHRS, CDR2 YFSETQ, per germline. For the CDR3, the DNA is TGCGCCAGCAGGGCAGGGGGCAGTAATGAAAAACTGTTTTTT. This encodes CASRAGGSNEKLFF.

The chain has TRBV4-1 and TRBJ1-5; 9 bases match TRBD1. The CDR3 contains 17 residues. The J segment lost 3 bases and the V segment lost 4 bases, leaving 10 bases of the junction unmatched. Germline loops: CDR1 MGHRA, CDR2 YSYEKL. CDR3 coding DNA: TGCGCCAGCAGCCCCTCTCGACAGGGGGTTCTCAATCAGCCCCAGCATTTT. It is translated as CASSPSRQGVLNQPQHF.

The chain couples TRBV20-1 to TRBJ2-1; 12 bases are a match to TRBD2. The V gene end was trimmed by 3 bases and the J gene end by 6 bases; junction bases not matched to a gene: 9. This CDR3 is 16 amino acids long. Looked up from germline, CDR1 is DFQATT and CDR2 is SNEGSKA (reference sequence). As DNA, the CDR3 is TGCAGTGCTAGTTCACTAGCGGGGGGCCCCCGCAATGAGCAGTTCTTC. Translation gives CSASSLAGGPRNEQFF.

This clone was seen just once. The V and J genes are TRBV25-1 and TRBJ2-5; D perhaps matches TRBD1 (5 bases). CDR3 length: 13 amino acids. Germline loops: CDR1 MGHDK, CDR2 SYGVNS. V gave up 4 bases and J gave up 1 base, with 7 bases separating them. As DNA, the CDR3 is TGTGCCAGCAGTGGACAGCCCCAAGAGACCCAGTACTTC. It specifies CASSGQPQETQYF.

The chain carries TRBV6-2 or TRBV6-3 and TRBJ1-2, with TRBD1 as a possible D gene (5 bases). Germline CDR1 and CDR2: MNHEY and SVGEGT. The CDR3 length is 15 residues. V was clipped by 5 bases and J by 8 bases, with 21 bases between them. In DNA form, the CDR3 reads TGTGCCAGCAGTCGAGATACCTGGGGCAGCCAAGGCTACACCTTC. Encoded protein: CASSRDTWGSQGYTF.

The genes are TRBV7-3 and TRBJ1-4; a weak D match, TRBD1 (5 bases). With 7 bases removed from V and 4 bases from J, the gap between germline ends came to 10 bases. The CDR3 covers 13 residues. CDR1 and CDR2 from the germline V gene are SGHTA and FQGTGA. The CDR3 sequence: CASTPGHNEKLFF. In DNA form, the CDR3 reads TGTGCCAGCACCCCCGGACATAATGAAAAACTGTTTTTT. Together with reference TRBV7-3 and TRBJ1-4, the CDR3 gives the full variable domain: GAGVSQTPSNKVTEKGKYVELRCDPISGHTALYWYRQSLGQGPEFLIYFQGTGAADDSGLPNDRFFAVRPEGSVSTLKIQRTERGDSAVYLCASTPGHNEKLFFGSGTQLSVL.

This chain links TRBV9 with TRBJ2-3, with unresolved D. Germline V gene lookup returns CDR1 SGDLS and CDR2 YYNGEE. The length of the CDR3 is 12 residues. V dropped 4 bases and J dropped 6 bases, with 9 bases sitting between them. CDR3 in amino acids: CASSYLGDTQYF. CDR3 sequence (DNA): TGTGCCAGCAGCTACCTCGGGGATACGCAGTATTTT.

The chain carries TRBV7-2 and TRBJ2-5; 10 bases agree with TRBD2. J was trimmed by 12 bases and V by 0 bases; bases with no gene match: 4. This CDR3 is built from 13 residues. From germline, CDR1 is SGHTA and CDR2 FQGNSA. This CDR3 is CASSLAGLAGEYF. The CDR3 DNA reads TGTGCCAGCAGCTTAGCGGGGCTAGCGGGGGAGTACTTC.

The chain uses TRBV19 and TRBJ2-7; 7 bases are shared with TRBD2. The V gene's germline CDR1 is LNHDA and CDR2 SQIVND (reference sequence). After removal of 5 bases from V and 6 bases from J, the junction contained 7 bases not matched to a gene. The CDR3 has 13 amino acids. The CDR3 here is CASSPREPLEQYF. The DNA of the CDR3 is TGTGCCAGTAGTCCGCGGGAGCCCCTCGAGCAGTACTTC.

V gene TRBV6-5 combines with J gene TRBJ1-6; a weak D match, TRBD1 (5 bases). Germline CDR1 and CDR2: MNHEY and SVGAGI. CDR3 length equals 14 residues. V was clipped by 4 bases and J by 7 bases, with 11 bases between them. For the CDR3, the DNA is TGTGCCAGCAGTTCAGGGCTGAGCAATTCACCCCTCCACTTT. This gives the protein CASSSGLSNSPLHF.

The rearrangement links TRBV7-8 to TRBJ1-2, with D possibly matching TRBD1 (5 bases). The germline gives CDR1 SGHVS, CDR2 FQNEAQ. V gave up 1 base and J gave up 1 base, with 13 bases separating them. The CDR3 totals 16 residues. The CDR3 nucleotides read TGTGCCAGCAGCTTAGGCCACGTGGGGCTTAACTATGGCTACACCTTC. Its translation: CASSLGHVGLNYGYTF.

V and J are TRBV28 and TRBJ2-3; the D gene is possibly TRBD1 (6 bases). CDR1 and CDR2 (germline): MDHEN, SYDVKM. V dropped 6 bases and J dropped 7 bases, with 14 bases sitting between them. There are 13 residues in the CDR3. DNA for the CDR3: TGTGCCAGCAGACCGTCAGGGGACAATACGCAGTATTTT. Its protein is CASRPSGDNTQYF.

The genes are TRBV9 and TRBJ2-5; 10 positions match TRBD2. The J segment lost 5 bases and the V segment lost 3 bases, leaving 10 bases of the junction unmatched. The CDR3 is 16 amino acids. Per germline, CDR1 SGDLS and CDR2 YYNGEE. The CDR3 sequence is CASSDGSGGLRETQYF. CDR3 in DNA: TGTGCCAGCAGCGACGGTAGCGGGGGGCTCCGGGAGACCCAGTACTTC.

CDR3 coding DNA: TGCAGTGCTAGTAGTTGGCCCTCTGGAAACACCATATATTTT. This sequence encodes CSASSWPSGNTIYF. This sequence joins TRBV20-1 and TRBJ1-3; no firm D call. The CDR3 contains 14 residues. Germline values: CDR1 DFQATT, CDR2 SNEGSKA (reference sequence). V was trimmed by 3 bases and J by 0 bases, leaving 9 bases between them.

This chain connects TRBV20-1 to TRBJ2-7; D is unresolved. Trimming shortened V by 2 bases and J by 4 bases, and 6 bases separated the two germline ends. This CDR3 has 11 amino acids. Germline assignment: CDR1 DFQATT and CDR2 SNEGSKA (reference sequence). CDR3 region: CSARFGYEQYF. In nucleotides, the CDR3 is TGCAGTGCTAGATTCGGGTACGAGCAGTACTTC.

V usage is TRBV5-5 and J usage is TRBJ2-7, with 7 bases aligning to TRBD1. The V segment lost 4 bases and the J segment 1 base; nucleotides outside the gene matches: 5. Germline V gene sequence: CDR1 SGHKS, CDR2 YYEKEE (reference sequence). The CDR3 has 14 amino acids. CDR3 protein: CASSVTGASYEQYF. DNA for the CDR3: TGTGCCAGCAGCGTTACAGGGGCGTCCTACGAGCAGTACTTC. The whole variable domain, filled in from reference TRBV5-5 and TRBJ2-7, reads DAGVTQSPTHLIKTRGQQVTLRCSPISGHKSVSWYQQVLGQGPQFIFQYYEKEERGRGNFPDRFSARQFPNYSSELNVNALLLGDSALYLCASSVTGASYEQYFGPGTRLTVT.

This chain connects TRBV18 to TRBJ1-4; weak D call: TRBD1 (5 bases). The CDR3 has 17 amino acids. V was trimmed by 5 bases and J by 3 bases, leaving 19 bases between them. Germline V CDR1 and CDR2: KGHSH, LQKENI. For the CDR3, the DNA is TGTGCCAGCTCAGGGTTGGCGGTTTCCAGGGCTAATGAAAAACTGTTTTTT. Translation gives CASSGLAVSRANEKLFF. The complete variable domain, with remaining parts taken from reference TRBV18 and TRBJ1-4, reads NAGVMQNPRHLVRRRGQEARLRCSPMKGHSHVYWYRQLPEEGLKFMVYLQKENIIDESGMPKERFSAEFPKEGPSILRIQQVVRGDSAAYFCASSGLAVSRANEKLFFGSGTQLSVL.